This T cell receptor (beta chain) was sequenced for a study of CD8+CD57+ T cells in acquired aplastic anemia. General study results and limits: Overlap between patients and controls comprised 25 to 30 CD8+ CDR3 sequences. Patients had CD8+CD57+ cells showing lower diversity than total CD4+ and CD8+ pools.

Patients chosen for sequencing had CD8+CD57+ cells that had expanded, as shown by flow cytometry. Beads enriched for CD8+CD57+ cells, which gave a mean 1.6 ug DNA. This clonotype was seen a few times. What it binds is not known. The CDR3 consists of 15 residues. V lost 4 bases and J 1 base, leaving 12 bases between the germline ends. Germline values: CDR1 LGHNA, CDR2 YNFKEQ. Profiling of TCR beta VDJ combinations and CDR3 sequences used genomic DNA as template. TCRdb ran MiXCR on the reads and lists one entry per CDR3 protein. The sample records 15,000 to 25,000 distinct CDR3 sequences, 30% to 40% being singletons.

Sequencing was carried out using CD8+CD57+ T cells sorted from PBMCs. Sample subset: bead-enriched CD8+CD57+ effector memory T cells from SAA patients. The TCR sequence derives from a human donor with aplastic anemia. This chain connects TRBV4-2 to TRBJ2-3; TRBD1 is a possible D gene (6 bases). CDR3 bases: TGTGCCAGCAGCCCTCAGGGGCCTGGCACAGATACGCAGTATTTT. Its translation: CASSPQGPGTDTQYF.